Following are 13 T cell receptor beta chains from one sample sequenced in a study of shared clonotypes between healthy human individuals. TCRdb's table, derived via immunoSEQ multiplex PCR, lists solely in-frame clones and lacks some. The table records around 620,000 clones, about 95% of them present only once. CD8 cells regarded as naive lacked CD45RO, were positively chosen for CCR7, and omitted terminally differentiated effector memory CD45RA+ cells. The sample was naive CD8+ T cells sorted from blood. The receptor set was obtained from a woman aged 30 to 39 in good health.

The chain has TRBV7-3 and TRBJ1-1, with a weak D call TRBD1 (6 bases). Trimming shortened V by 5 bases and J by 3 bases, and 19 bases separated the two germline ends. This CDR3 comprises 16 residues. Per germline, CDR1 SGHTA and CDR2 FQGTGA. The DNA of the CDR3 is TGTGCCAGCAGCCCTTACCTCGGACAGTTGGACACTGAAGCTTTCTTT. Translating it yields CASSPYLGQLDTEAFF.

The chain employs TRBV5-1 and TRBJ2-7, with TRBD2 matching over 8 bases. Germline V gene sequence: CDR1 SGHRS, CDR2 YFSETQ. V lost 1 base, J lost 5 bases, and 11 bases stayed unmatched. There are 16 residues in the CDR3. CDR3 protein: CASSLSPSGLVDEQYF. CDR3 in DNA: TGCGCCAGCAGCTTGAGTCCTAGCGGGCTGGTCGACGAGCAGTACTTC.

In this sample, this clone turned up once. The rearrangement joins TRBV27 to TRBJ1-5; tentatively, D is TRBD1 (6 bases). V was pared by 7 bases and J by 1 base, with 11 bases between. The CDR3 totals 14 residues. Germline values: CDR1 MNHEY, CDR2 SMNVEV (reference sequence). The DNA of the CDR3 is TGTGCCAGCACCCCACAGGGAAGCAATCAGCCCCAGCATTTT. Its protein is CASTPQGSNQPQHF.

The gene calls are TRBV28 and TRBJ2-1, with 8 bases matching TRBD2. The CDR3 is 16 residues long. CDR1 is MDHEN, CDR2 SYDVKM, per germline. Trimming took 6 bases from V and 7 from J; bases not matched to a gene: 14. DNA of the CDR3: TGTGCCAGCAGCCAACGGGGAGCGGGAGCGGGTAATGAGCAGTTCTTC. Its translation: CASSQRGAGAGNEQFF.

The chain links TRBV29-1 to TRBJ1-1, with a weak D call TRBD1 (6 bases). Germline CDR1 SQVTM, CDR2 ANQGSEA. The CDR3 is 14 amino acids. V was cut by 2 bases and J by 4 bases, with 14 bases left in between. The CDR3 DNA reads as TGCAGCGTTGAATGGGCAGGGGCGGGCACTGAAGCTTTCTTT. Its translation: CSVEWAGAGTEAFF. Full variable domain (rest looked up from reference TRBV29-1 and TRBJ1-1): SAVISQKPSRDICQRGTSLTIQCQVDSQVTMMFWYRQQPGQSLTLIATANQGSEATYESGFVIDKFPISRPNLTFSTLTVSNMSPEDSSIYLCSVEWAGAGTEAFFGQGTRLTVV.

This rearrangement joins TRBV27 to TRBJ1-5; D is possibly TRBD1 (5 bases). This CDR3 comprises 14 residues. Germline loops: CDR1 MNHEY, CDR2 SMNVEV (reference sequence). Trimming pared 6 bases from V and 6 bases from J, leaving 15 bases between. This chain's CDR3 is CASSRGGRTQPQHF. The CDR3 DNA is TGTGCCAGCAGCCGGGGGGGGAGAACTCAGCCCCAGCATTTT.

The chain uses TRBV7-9 and TRBJ1-4; TRBD1 is a possible D gene (5 bases). This CDR3 has 16 amino acids. Germline lookup yields CDR1 SEHNR and CDR2 FQNEAQ (reference sequence). Trimming cost V 6 bases and J 6 bases, with 20 bases left between them. CDR3 residues: CASSPDSVGGDEKLFF. The CDR3 DNA sequence: TGTGCCAGCAGTCCCGACAGTGTGGGCGGAGATGAAAAACTGTTTTTT.

This rearrangement joins TRBV2 to TRBJ1-4; D uncertain. This CDR3 region has 13 residues. CDR1 SNHLY and CDR2 FYNNEI come from the germline V gene. The V end lost 8 bases, the J end lost 6 bases, and 13 bases lay between the germline ends. CDR3 protein: CASAEGRDEKLFF. CDR3 nucleotide sequence: TGTGCCAGCGCCGAGGGAAGGGATGAAAAACTGTTTTTT.

The chain joins TRBV15 to TRBJ2-5; TRBD2 matches 7 bases. The J call may be in error: the DNA end matches TRBJ2-7 better. Per germline, CDR1 LNHNV and CDR2 YYDKDF (reference sequence). This CDR3 region has 15 residues. CDR3 nucleotide sequence: TGTGCCACCAGTGTAGGGCGGGAGTTATCCCACGAGCAGTACTTC. It codes for CATSVGRELSHEQYF.

The chain carries TRBV28 and TRBJ2-1; 7 bases fit TRBD2. Unmatched junction bases numbered 12, after V lost 6 bases and J lost 4 bases. From germline, CDR1 is MDHEN and CDR2 SYDVKM. The CDR3 totals 16 residues. The CDR3 DNA sequence: TGTGCCAGCAGGTCCCCTGCTAGCGGTGCATACAATGAGCAGTTCTTC. Its translation: CASRSPASGAYNEQFF.

This rearrangement joins TRBV28 to TRBJ2-6; 8 bases align to TRBD1. V was pared by 3 bases and J by 0 bases, with 7 bases of the junction left unmatched. Germline V CDR1 and CDR2: MDHEN, SYDVKM. The CDR3 extends over 18 amino acids. This chain's CDR3 is CASSLGQVGLSGANVLTF. CDR3 sequence (DNA): TGTGCCAGCAGTTTGGGACAGGTGGGCCTCTCTGGGGCCAACGTCCTGACTTTC. The whole variable domain, filled in from reference TRBV28 and TRBJ2-6, reads DVKVTQSSRYLVKRTGEKVFLECVQDMDHENMFWYRQDPGLGLRLIYFSYDVKMKEKGDIPEGYSVSREKKERFSLILESASTNQTSMYLCASSLGQVGLSGANVLTFGAGSRLTVL.

The rearrangement uses TRBV5-1 and TRBJ2-7, with a tentative D call TRBD2 (6 bases). CDR3 length: 17 amino acids. V gave up 1 base and J gave up 0 bases, with 17 bases separating them. Germline assignment: CDR1 SGHRS and CDR2 YFSETQ. The CDR3 DNA sequence: TGCGCCAGCAGCTTGTCGGGGTCTAGCGTAAGCTCCTACGAGCAGTACTTC. Translation gives CASSLSGSSVSSYEQYF.

The chain combines TRBV7-9 with TRBJ1-5; D is unresolved. V gave up 1 base and J gave up 6 bases, with 10 bases separating them. The CDR3 totals 14 residues. CDR1 is SEHNR and CDR2 is FQNEAQ in the germline V gene (reference sequence). CDR3 DNA sequence: TGTGCCAGCAGCTTAGGAGGGTTGGGTCAGCCCCAGCATTTT. Translating it yields CASSLGGLGQPQHF.